This T cell receptor (beta chain) was documented in a study of human T cells and chemical hapten exposure. Whole-study context: An approximately 2 cm by approximately 2 cm inner upper arm patch received 2% DPC for sensitization. Small discrepancies in pooled library volume mainly accounted for the varying TCR yields per sample.

MiXCR was run by TCRdb on the RACE reads, yielding one entry per CDR3 protein. The sample carries approximately 350,000 distinct CDR3 sequences, approximately 6.3% recorded once. Indicated time point: patch test 1, 2 weeks after DPC sensitization. Treatment meaning: therapeutic diphenylcyclopropenone sensitization with weekly scalp DPC. CDR3 length: 14 amino acids. Germline CDR1 and CDR2: MNHNY and SVGAGI (reference sequence). With 0 bases removed from V and 2 bases from J, the gap between germline ends came to 7 bases. V and J are TRBV6-6 and TRBJ2-5, with D perhaps TRBD1 (5 bases). The sequencing used whole blood, collected in connection with sensitization to the hapten diphenylcyclopropenone (DPC). The sequence derives from a young woman with alopecia areata. Some clones in this sample may be carry-over from other donors' samples. CDR3 nucleotide sequence: TGTGCCAGCAGTTACTCTCAGGGTCAAGAGACCCAGTACTTC. It encodes CASSYSQGQETQYF.